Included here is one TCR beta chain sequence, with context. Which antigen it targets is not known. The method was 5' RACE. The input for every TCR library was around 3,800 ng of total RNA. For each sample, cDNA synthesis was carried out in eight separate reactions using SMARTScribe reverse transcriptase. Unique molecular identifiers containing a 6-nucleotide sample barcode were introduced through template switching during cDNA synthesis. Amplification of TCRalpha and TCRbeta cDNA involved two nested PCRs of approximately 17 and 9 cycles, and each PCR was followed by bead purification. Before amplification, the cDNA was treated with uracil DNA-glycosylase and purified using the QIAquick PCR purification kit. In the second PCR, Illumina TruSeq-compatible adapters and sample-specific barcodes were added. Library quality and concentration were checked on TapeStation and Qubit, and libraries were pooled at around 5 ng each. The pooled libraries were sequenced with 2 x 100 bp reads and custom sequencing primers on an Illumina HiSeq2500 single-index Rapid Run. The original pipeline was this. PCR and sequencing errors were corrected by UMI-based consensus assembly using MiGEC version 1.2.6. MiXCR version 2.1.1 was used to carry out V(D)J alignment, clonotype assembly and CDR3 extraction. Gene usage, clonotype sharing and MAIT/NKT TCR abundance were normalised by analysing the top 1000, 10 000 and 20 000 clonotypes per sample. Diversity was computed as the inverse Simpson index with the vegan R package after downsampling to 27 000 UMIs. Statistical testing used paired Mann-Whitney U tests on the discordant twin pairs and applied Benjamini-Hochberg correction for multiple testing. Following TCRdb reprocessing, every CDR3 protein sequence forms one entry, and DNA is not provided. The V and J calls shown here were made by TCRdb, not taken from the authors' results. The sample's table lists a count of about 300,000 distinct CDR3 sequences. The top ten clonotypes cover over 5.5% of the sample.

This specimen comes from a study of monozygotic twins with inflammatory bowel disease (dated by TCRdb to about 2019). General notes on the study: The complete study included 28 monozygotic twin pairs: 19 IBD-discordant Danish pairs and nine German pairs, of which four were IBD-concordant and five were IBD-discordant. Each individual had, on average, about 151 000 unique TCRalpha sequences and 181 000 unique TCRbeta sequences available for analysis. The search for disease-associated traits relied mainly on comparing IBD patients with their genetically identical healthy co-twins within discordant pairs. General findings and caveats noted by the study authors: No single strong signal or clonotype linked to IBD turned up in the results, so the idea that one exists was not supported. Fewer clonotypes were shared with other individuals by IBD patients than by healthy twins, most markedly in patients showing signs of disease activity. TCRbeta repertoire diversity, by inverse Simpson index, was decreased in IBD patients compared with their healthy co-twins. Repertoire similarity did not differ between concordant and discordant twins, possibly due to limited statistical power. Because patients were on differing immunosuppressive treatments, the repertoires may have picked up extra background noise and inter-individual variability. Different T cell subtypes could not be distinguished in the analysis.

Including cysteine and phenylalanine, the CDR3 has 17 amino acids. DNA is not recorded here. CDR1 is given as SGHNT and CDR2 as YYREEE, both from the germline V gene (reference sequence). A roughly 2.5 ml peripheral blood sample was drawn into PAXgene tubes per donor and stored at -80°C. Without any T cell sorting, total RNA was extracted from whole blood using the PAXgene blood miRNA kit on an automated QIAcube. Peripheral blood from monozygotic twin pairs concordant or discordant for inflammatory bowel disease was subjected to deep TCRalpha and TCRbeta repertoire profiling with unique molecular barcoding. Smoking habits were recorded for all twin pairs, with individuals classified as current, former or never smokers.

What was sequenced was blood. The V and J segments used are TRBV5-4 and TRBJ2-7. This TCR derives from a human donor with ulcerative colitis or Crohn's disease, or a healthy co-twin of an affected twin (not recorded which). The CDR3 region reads CASSLDSLGPIQREQYF.